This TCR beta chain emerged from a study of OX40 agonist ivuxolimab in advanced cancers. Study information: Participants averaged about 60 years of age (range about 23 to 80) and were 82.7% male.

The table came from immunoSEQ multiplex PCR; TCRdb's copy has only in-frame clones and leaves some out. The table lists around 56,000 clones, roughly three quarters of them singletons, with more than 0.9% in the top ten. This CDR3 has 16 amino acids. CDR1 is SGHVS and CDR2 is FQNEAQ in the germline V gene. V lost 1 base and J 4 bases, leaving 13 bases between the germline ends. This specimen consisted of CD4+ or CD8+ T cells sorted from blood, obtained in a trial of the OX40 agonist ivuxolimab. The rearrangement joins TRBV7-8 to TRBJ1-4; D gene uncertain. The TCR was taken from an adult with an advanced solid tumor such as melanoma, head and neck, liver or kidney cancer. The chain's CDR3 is CASSLGERRDNEKLFF. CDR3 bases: TGTGCCAGCAGCTTAGGGGAAAGGAGGGATAATGAAAAACTGTTTTTT.